This T cell receptor (beta chain) was captured in a study of blood T cell repertoires in COVID-19. Background on the study: Both acute and convalescent COVID-19 samples were obtained from the United States, Italy and Spain. Sources were T cells, B-cell-depleted T cells, or PBMCs; the material itself was cDNA or gDNA.

In the study's own analysis: Reference gene primer amplification in the assay estimated nucleated cell counts. TCRdb's copy holds only in-frame clones and misses some; the assay was immunoSEQ multiplex PCR. For V, J and clone size, that table is used; D and trimming come from the DNA. This sample carries roughly 100,000 clones, 80% to 85% of them seen once, and the ten largest clones take 15%. V dropped 2 bases and J dropped 4 bases, with 12 bases sitting between them. Germline V gene lookup returns CDR1 SNHLY and CDR2 FYNNEI. The CDR3 loop spans 14 amino acids. The material sequenced was peripheral blood. The receptor comes from a woman aged 80 or over with acute or convalescent COVID-19. V and J are TRBV2 and TRBJ2-7; D perhaps matches TRBD1 (5 bases). CDR3 nucleotide sequence: TGTGCCAGCAGTGAACTAGTCAGGGAATACGAGCAGTACTTC. Its translation: CASSELVREYEQYF.